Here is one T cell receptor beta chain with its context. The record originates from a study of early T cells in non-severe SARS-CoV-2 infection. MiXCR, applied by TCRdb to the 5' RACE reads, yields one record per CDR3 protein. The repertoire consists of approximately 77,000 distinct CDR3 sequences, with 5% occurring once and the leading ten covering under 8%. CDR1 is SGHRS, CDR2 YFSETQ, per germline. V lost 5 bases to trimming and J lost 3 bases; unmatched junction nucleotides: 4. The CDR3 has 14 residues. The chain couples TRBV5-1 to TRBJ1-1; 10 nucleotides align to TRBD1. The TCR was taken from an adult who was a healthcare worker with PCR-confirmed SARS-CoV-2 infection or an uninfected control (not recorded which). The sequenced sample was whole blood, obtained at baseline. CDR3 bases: TGCGCCAGCAGGACAGGGGGCGCGGACACTGAAGCTTTCTTT. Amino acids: CASRTGGADTEAFF.